This TCR beta chain was captured in a study of cytomegalovirus exposure and HLA in healthy donors. Regarding the study as a whole: V- and J-gene trimming in TCR beta was tied to a missense DCLRE1C variant by an analysis performed later. What TCR beta sequences reportedly achieved was accurate prediction of HLA-A and HLA-B alleles in most subjects.

Among the donors, all were healthy bone marrow donors. Worth noting for this clone: Antigen specificity is unknown.

The PCR ran on 60 Vbeta and 13 Jbeta primers. In the original analysis: In a later analysis, the count reached 76 million or so unique TCR beta chains, with about 12 million shared. Assay used: immunoSEQ multiplex PCR; TCRdb lists only in-frame clones, some missing. For V, J and clone size, that table is used; D and trimming come from the DNA. This repertoire shows 150,000 to 200,000 clones, approximately 72% found once; its top ten account for around 6.8%. The receptor was derived from a man aged 40-50 years in good health and CMV-seropositive. The source material was PBMCs.

In nucleotides, the CDR3 is TGCGCCAGCAGCCAAGGAAACAGGGCTGGAAACACCATATATTTT. As protein: CASSQGNRAGNTIYF. V gene TRBV4-3 combines with J gene TRBJ1-3, with a weak D call TRBD1 (6 bases). V dropped 1 base and J dropped 2 bases, with 9 bases sitting between them. The germline CDR1 and CDR2 sequences are LGHNA and YSLEER. The CDR3 extends over 15 amino acids.